A selection of T cell receptor beta chains follows, all from one sample in a study of blood T cell repertoires in COVID-19. Data came from immunoSEQ multiplex PCR; TCRdb stores just in-frame clones and leaves some out. The table records more than 150,000 clones, roughly four fifths of them present only once. Sequencing used peripheral blood. Receptor source: a woman between 40 and 50 years old with acute or convalescent COVID-19. Each CDR3 is given with its conserved first and last residue. A D gene is named only where the DNA matches it firmly. Not all rows give a size; the values are once, few, many and, for expanded clones, a class.

d_call: TRBD1; v_call: TRBV7-8; j_call: TRBJ1-5; clone_size: -; cdr3_aa: CASSWTGNRNQPQHF; cdr3_nt: TGTGCCAGCAGTTGGACAGGGAATCGCAATCAGCCCCAGCATTTT
d_call: -; v_call: TRBV19; j_call: TRBJ1-3; clone_size: -; cdr3_aa: CASSILTGGQSGNTIYF; cdr3_nt: TGTGCCAGTAGTATTTTAACTGGTGGGCAATCTGGAAACACCATATATTTT
d_call: TRBD2; v_call: TRBV27; j_call: TRBJ2-5; clone_size: -; cdr3_aa: CASSHEGLAETQYF; cdr3_nt: TGTGCCAGCAGTCATGAGGGACTAGCTGAGACCCAGTACTTC
d_call: -; v_call: TRBV3-1/TRBV3-2; j_call: TRBJ1-4; clone_size: few; cdr3_aa: CASSQRQSNEKLFF; cdr3_nt: TGTGCCAGCAGCCAAAGACAGAGTAATGAAAAACTGTTTTTT
d_call: TRBD2; v_call: TRBV20-1; j_call: TRBJ2-7; clone_size: once; cdr3_aa: CSASIAGGLYEQYF; cdr3_nt: TGCAGTGCTAGTATAGCGGGAGGCCTCTACGAGCAGTACTTC
d_call: TRBD1; v_call: TRBV28; j_call: TRBJ2-7; clone_size: -; cdr3_aa: CATAGGSYEQYF; cdr3_nt: TGTGCCACCGCAGGGGGATCCTACGAGCAGTACTTC
d_call: TRBD2; v_call: TRBV13; j_call: TRBJ2-7; clone_size: few; cdr3_aa: CASSHLAGGQYEQYF; cdr3_nt: TGTGCCAGCAGCCACTTAGCGGGGGGCCAATACGAGCAGTACTTC
d_call: -; v_call: TRBV20-1; j_call: TRBJ2-5; clone_size: -; cdr3_aa: CSASLSRLETQYF; cdr3_nt: TGCAGTGCTAGTCTCTCGAGATTGGAGACCCAGTACTTC
d_call: TRBD1; v_call: TRBV6-6; j_call: TRBJ2-3; clone_size: -; cdr3_aa: CASSLSGGNTDTQYF; cdr3_nt: TGTGCCAGCAGTTTATCAGGGGGCAACACAGATACGCAGTATTTT
d_call: TRBD1; v_call: TRBV30; j_call: TRBJ2-5; clone_size: -; cdr3_aa: CAWSVWGQGMETQYF; cdr3_nt: TGTGCCTGGAGTGTATGGGGACAGGGCATGGAGACCCAGTACTTC
d_call: -; v_call: TRBV7-9; j_call: TRBJ1-2; clone_size: -; cdr3_aa: CASSLTTGYGYTF; cdr3_nt: TGTGCCAGCAGCTTAACGACAGGCTATGGCTACACCTTC
d_call: TRBD1; v_call: TRBV13; j_call: TRBJ1-5; clone_size: -; cdr3_aa: CASSLSRTGGNQPQHF; cdr3_nt: TGTGCCAGCAGCTTATCCCGGACAGGGGGAAATCAGCCCCAGCATTTT
d_call: TRBD2; v_call: TRBV28; j_call: TRBJ2-3; clone_size: -; cdr3_aa: CASSEAGGGSTDTQYF; cdr3_nt: TGTGCCAGCAGTGAAGCGGGAGGAGGTAGCACAGATACGCAGTATTTT
d_call: TRBD2; v_call: TRBV4-2; j_call: TRBJ2-7; clone_size: -; cdr3_aa: CASSQGATSDEQYF; cdr3_nt: TGTGCCAGCAGCCAAGGGGCTACTAGCGACGAGCAGTACTTC
d_call: TRBD2; v_call: TRBV11-3; j_call: TRBJ2-1; clone_size: few; cdr3_aa: CASSPRTSGDTGEQFF; cdr3_nt: TGTGCCAGCAGCCCGAGGACTAGCGGAGACACAGGAGAGCAGTTCTTC
d_call: TRBD1; v_call: TRBV7-9; j_call: TRBJ1-1; clone_size: -; cdr3_aa: CASSGDRGKEAFF; cdr3_nt: TGTGCCAGCAGCGGGGACAGGGGGAAGGAAGCTTTCTTT
d_call: -; v_call: TRBV3-1/TRBV3-2; j_call: TRBJ1-2; clone_size: -; cdr3_aa: CASSQEGGYTF; cdr3_nt: TGTGCCAGCAGCCAGGAGGGGGGCTACACCTTC
d_call: -; v_call: TRBV6-1; j_call: TRBJ1-2; clone_size: -; cdr3_aa: CASSDRAYGYTF; cdr3_nt: TGTGCCAGCAGTGACAGGGCCTATGGCTACACCTTC
d_call: -; v_call: TRBV7-2; j_call: TRBJ2-1; clone_size: -; cdr3_aa: CASSFNTQRDTFF; cdr3_nt: TGTGCCAGCAGCTTCAATACGCAACGGGATACGTTCTTC
d_call: -; v_call: TRBV28; j_call: TRBJ1-1; clone_size: once; cdr3_aa: CASSPGRGGTEAFF; cdr3_nt: TGTGCCAGCAGTCCGGGGCGCGGGGGCACTGAAGCTTTCTTT
d_call: TRBD1; v_call: TRBV30; j_call: TRBJ1-5; clone_size: few; cdr3_aa: CAWSHGTGEGQPQHF; cdr3_nt: TGTGCCTGGAGCCACGGGACAGGGGAGGGGCAGCCCCAGCATTTT
d_call: -; v_call: TRBV15; j_call: TRBJ2-7; clone_size: once; cdr3_aa: CATSQRLASYEQYF; cdr3_nt: TGTGCCACCAGCCAGAGACTGGCCTCCTACGAGCAGTACTTC
d_call: -; v_call: TRBV5-4; j_call: TRBJ2-5; clone_size: -; cdr3_aa: CASSTARGRETQYF; cdr3_nt: TGTGCCAGCAGCACCGCCCGGGGGAGGGAGACCCAGTACTTC